Each of the 5 T cell receptor beta chains below was sequenced from the same sample in a study of control samples from healthy donors and cancer patients. This table comes from immunoSEQ multiplex PCR, and its TCRdb copy is limited to in-frame clones, with some not included. Among some 100,000 clones, approximately 93% were seen once, and the ten largest hold less than 10%. Sample: blood. The receptors were sampled from a man aged 18 to 29 in good health.

The chain is built from TRBV7-8 and TRBJ1-2, with D maybe TRBD1 (5 bases). This CDR3 comprises 14 residues. Trimming removed 7 bases at V and 7 bases at J, with 19 bases between. The germline CDR1 and CDR2 sequences are SGHVS and FQNEAQ. CDR3 coding DNA: TGTGCCAGCACCCTCACCAGGGCTGGCGGTGGCTACACCTTC. Translating gives CASTLTRAGGGYTF.

This chain joins TRBV5-4 and TRBJ1-2; D is perhaps TRBD1 (5 bases). CDR1 SGHNT and CDR2 YYREEE come from the germline V gene (reference sequence). V lost 2 bases, J lost 0 bases, and 11 bases lay in between. The CDR3 is 15 residues long. CDR3 in amino acids: CASSFGGSPNYGYTF. The CDR3 DNA follows: TGTGCCAGCAGCTTCGGGGGATCCCCTAACTATGGCTACACCTTC.

This clone was counted a single time. The rearrangement joins TRBV7-9 to TRBJ2-5; 8 nucleotides match TRBD1. With V trimmed by 5 bases and J by 5 bases, 13 bases remained unmatched. This CDR3 is 16 amino acids long. Germline CDR1 is SEHNR and CDR2 is FQNEAQ (reference sequence). The CDR3: CASSDRDRKPRETQYF. In nucleotides, the CDR3 is TGTGCCAGCAGCGACCGGGACAGGAAACCTCGGGAGACCCAGTACTTC. The variable domain in full, with the rest retrieved from reference TRBV7-9 and TRBJ2-5, is DTGVSQNPRHKITKRGQNVTFRCDPISEHNRLYWYRQTLGQGPEFLTYFQNEAQLEKSRLLSDRFSAERPKGSFSTLEIQRTEQGDSAMYLCASSDRDRKPRETQYFGPGTRLLVL.

The genes are TRBV14 and TRBJ1-6; D is undetermined. The V and J ends lost 0 bases and 5 bases respectively, with 8 bases between them. Per germline, CDR1 SGHDN and CDR2 FVKESK. This CDR3 is built from 15 residues. CDR3 loop: CASSQEFSNNSPLHF. As DNA, the CDR3 is TGTGCCAGCAGCCAAGAATTTAGTAATAATTCACCCCTCCACTTT.

This rearrangement joins TRBV4-2 to TRBJ2-7, with TRBD1 matching over 9 bases. J was trimmed by 2 bases and V by 1 base; bases with no gene match: 12. Germline CDR1 reads LGHNA; CDR2 reads YNFKEQ. The CDR3 runs 18 residues. CDR3 in DNA: TGTGCCAGCAGCCAAGTCCTTGGACAGGGGACGTCAACCTACGAGCAGTACTTC. It yields the protein CASSQVLGQGTSTYEQYF.